This T cell receptor (beta chain) came from a study of cytomegalovirus exposure and HLA in healthy donors. The PCR employed 60 Vbeta primers together with 13 Jbeta primers. Repertoires were generated with immunoSEQ multiplex PCR, while TCRdb's copy carries only in-frame clones and drops some. The sample lists about 110,000 clones, approximately 80% occurring once. The source material was PBMCs. This clonotype was sampled from a young woman in good health and CMV-seronegative.

The CDR3 DNA sequence: TGTGCCACAGCCGGCGGGGGGACCTACGAGCAGTACTTC. It codes for CATAGGGTYEQYF. The gene calls are TRBV15 and TRBJ2-7; 8 bases map to TRBD2. The trim removed 9 bases at V and 2 bases at J, leaving 6 bases unmatched. The CDR3 totals 13 residues. Germline CDR1 reads LNHNV; CDR2 reads YYDKDF (reference sequence). Full variable domain (remainder filled in from reference TRBV15 and TRBJ2-7): DAMVIQNPRYQVTQFGKPVTLSCSQTLNHNVMYWYQQKSSQAPKLLFHYYDKDFNNEADTPDNFQSRRPNTSFCFLDIRSPGLGDTAMYLCATAGGGTYEQYFGPGTRLTVT.